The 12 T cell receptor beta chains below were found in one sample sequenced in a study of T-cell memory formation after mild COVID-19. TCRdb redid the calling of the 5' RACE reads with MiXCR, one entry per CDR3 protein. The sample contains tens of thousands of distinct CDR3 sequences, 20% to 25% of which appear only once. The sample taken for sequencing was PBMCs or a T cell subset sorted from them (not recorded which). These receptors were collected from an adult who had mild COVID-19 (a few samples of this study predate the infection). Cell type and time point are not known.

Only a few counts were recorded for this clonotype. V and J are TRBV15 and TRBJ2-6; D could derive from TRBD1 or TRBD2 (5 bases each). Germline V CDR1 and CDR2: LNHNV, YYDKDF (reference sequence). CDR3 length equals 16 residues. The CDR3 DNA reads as TGTGCGGCCTCGGGGCTCCCTACCTCTGGGGCCAACGTCCTGACTTTC. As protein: CAASGLPTSGANVLTF.

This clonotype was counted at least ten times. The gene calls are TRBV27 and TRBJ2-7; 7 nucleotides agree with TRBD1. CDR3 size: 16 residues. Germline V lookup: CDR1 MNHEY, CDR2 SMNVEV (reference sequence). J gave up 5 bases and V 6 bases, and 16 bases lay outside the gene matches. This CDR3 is CASRPTGLLGTHEQYF. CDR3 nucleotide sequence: TGTGCCAGCAGACCGACAGGGCTGCTTGGAACGCACGAGCAGTACTTC.

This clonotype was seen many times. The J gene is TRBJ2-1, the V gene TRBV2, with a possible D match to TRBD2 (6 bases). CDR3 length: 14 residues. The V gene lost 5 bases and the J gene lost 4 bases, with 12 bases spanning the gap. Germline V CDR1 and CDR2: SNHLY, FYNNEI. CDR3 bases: TGTGCCAGCAGTCGGGGGTCGCTTTACAATGAGCAGTTCTTC. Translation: CASSRGSLYNEQFF.

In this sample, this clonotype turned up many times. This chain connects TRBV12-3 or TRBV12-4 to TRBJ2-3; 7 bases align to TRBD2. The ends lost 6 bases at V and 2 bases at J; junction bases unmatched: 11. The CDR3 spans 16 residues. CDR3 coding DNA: TGTGCCAGCAGCCCCGCAGGAGGGAGGGACACAGATACGCAGTATTTT. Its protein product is CASSPAGGRDTDTQYF.

The CDR3 nucleotides read TGTGCCAGCAGGGCTACGTCGGATAGCACAGATACGCAGTATTTT. As protein: CASRATSDSTDTQYF. The genes are TRBV2 and TRBJ2-3; the D is unclear. Germline loops: CDR1 SNHLY, CDR2 FYNNEI. The CDR3 loop spans 15 amino acids. The V end was cut by 6 bases, the J end by 0 bases, with 13 bases between.

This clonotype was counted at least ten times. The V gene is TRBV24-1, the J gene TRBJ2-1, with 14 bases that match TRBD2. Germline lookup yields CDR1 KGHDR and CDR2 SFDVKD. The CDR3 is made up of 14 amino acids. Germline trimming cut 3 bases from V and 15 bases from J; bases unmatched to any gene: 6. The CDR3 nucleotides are TGTGCCACCAGTGATCTCGGGACTAGCGGGAGTTGGTTCTTC. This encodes CATSDLGTSGSWFF.

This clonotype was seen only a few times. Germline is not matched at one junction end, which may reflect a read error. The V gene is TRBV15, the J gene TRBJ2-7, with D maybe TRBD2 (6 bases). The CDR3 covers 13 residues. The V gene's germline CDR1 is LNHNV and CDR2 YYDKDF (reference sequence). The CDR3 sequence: CATSRDRRVEQYF. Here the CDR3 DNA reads TGTGCTACCAGCAGAGATAGGAGGGTCGAGCAGTACTTC.

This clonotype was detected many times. The CDR3 protein is CASRGIVDYGYTF. The CDR3 nucleotides read TGTGCCAGCAGGGGTATAGTCGACTATGGCTACACCTTC. The chain uses TRBV27 and TRBJ1-2, with no clear D. Per germline, CDR1 MNHEY and CDR2 SMNVEV (reference sequence). V gave up 6 bases and J gave up 3 bases, with 11 bases separating them. This CDR3 has 13 residues.

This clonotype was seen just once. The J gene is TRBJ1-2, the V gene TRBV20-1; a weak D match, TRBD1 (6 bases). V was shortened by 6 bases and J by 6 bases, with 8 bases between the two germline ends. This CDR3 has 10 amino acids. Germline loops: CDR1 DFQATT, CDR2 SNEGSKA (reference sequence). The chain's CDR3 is CSADRDGYTF. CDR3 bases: TGCAGTGCGGACAGAGATGGCTACACCTTC.

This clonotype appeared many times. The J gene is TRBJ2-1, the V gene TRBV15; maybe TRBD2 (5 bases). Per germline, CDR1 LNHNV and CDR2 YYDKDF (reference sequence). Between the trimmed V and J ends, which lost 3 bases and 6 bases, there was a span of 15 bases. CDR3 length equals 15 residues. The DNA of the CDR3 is TGTGCCACCAGCAGGGACTTAGTCGAGGGCAATGAGCAGTTCTTC. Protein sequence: CATSRDLVEGNEQFF. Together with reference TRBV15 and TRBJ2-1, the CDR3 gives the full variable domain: DAMVIQNPRYQVTQFGKPVTLSCSQTLNHNVMYWYQQKSSQAPKLLFHYYDKDFNNEADTPDNFQSRRPNTSFCFLDIRSPGLGDTAMYLCATSRDLVEGNEQFFGPGTRLTVL.

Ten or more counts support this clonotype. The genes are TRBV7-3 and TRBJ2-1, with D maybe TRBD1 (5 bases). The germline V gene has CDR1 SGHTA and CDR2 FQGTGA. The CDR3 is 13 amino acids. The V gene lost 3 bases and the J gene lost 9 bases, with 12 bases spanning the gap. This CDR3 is CASSFNRGSEQFF. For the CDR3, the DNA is TGTGCCAGCAGCTTTAATAGGGGAAGTGAGCAGTTCTTC.

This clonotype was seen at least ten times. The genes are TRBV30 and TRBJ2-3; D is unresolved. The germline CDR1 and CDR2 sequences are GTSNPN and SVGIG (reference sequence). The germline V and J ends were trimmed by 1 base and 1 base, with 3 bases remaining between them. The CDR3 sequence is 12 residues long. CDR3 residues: CAWSGGTDTQYF. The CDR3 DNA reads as TGTGCCTGGAGTGGCGGCACAGATACGCAGTATTTT.